The 3 T cell receptor beta chains below come from one sample, sequenced in a study of T cell responses to AZD1222 COVID-19 vaccine. Repertoires were generated with immunoSEQ multiplex PCR, while TCRdb's copy carries only in-frame clones and drops some. The sample has about 150,000 clones; roughly 88% are singletons. Here the sequenced sample was peripheral blood, taken on day 0 of MenACWY control vaccination. The source of these receptors is an adult in good health.

This chain joins TRBV19 and TRBJ1-4, with a possible D match to TRBD1 (5 bases). Per germline, CDR1 LNHDA and CDR2 SQIVND (reference sequence). The CDR3 covers 13 residues. V lost 7 bases and J lost 7, with 13 bases in between. CDR3 DNA: TGTGCCAGTACCGCGGGCAGGGCTGAAAAACTGTTTTTT. Its protein product is CASTAGRAEKLFF.

The chain has TRBV28 and TRBJ2-4, with 7 bases identical to TRBD1. The CDR3 extends over 14 amino acids. The germline V gene encodes CDR1 MDHEN and CDR2 SYDVKM. With V trimmed by 6 bases and J by 6 bases, 8 bases remained unmatched. CDR3 in amino acids: CASSLGQRANIQYF. The CDR3 DNA follows: TGTGCCAGCAGCCTGGGACAGCGTGCAAACATTCAGTACTTC.

In this sample, this clone turned up once. V usage is TRBV30 and J usage is TRBJ1-2; the D is unclear. CDR1 and CDR2 (germline): GTSNPN, SVGIG (reference sequence). The CDR3 runs 14 residues. V lost 1 base, J lost 4 bases, and 13 bases lay in between. CDR3 sequence (DNA): TGTGCCTGGAGTGCCTCTCCCTCACTCTATGGCTACACCTTC. Its protein product is CAWSASPSLYGYTF.